The source of this T cell receptor (beta chain) is a study of blood T cell repertoires in COVID-19. For the study at large: Specimens from acute and convalescent COVID-19 originated in the United States, Italy and Spain. The cDNA or gDNA used as material had been derived from T cells, B-cell-depleted T cells, or PBMCs.

Authors' methods: For nucleated cells, counts were estimated from reference gene primer amplification. The method was immunoSEQ multiplex PCR; TCRdb's version includes in-frame clones alone and lacks a portion of them. The V and J calls and the clone size are those of that table, but D and trimming were determined from the DNA. The table includes 200,000 to 300,000 clones, approximately 80% detected once. This clone turned up a few times. The same CDR3 is also encoded by other DNA sequences in this sample. Per germline, CDR1 KGHSH and CDR2 LQKENI. The CDR3 is 15 residues long. Trimming took off 0 bases at V and 0 bases at J, with 6 bases between the two ends.

Input material: peripheral blood. The chain recombines TRBV18 with TRBJ1-3; D is undetermined. The clonotype originates from a man between 40 and 49 years old who had recovered from COVID-19. CDR3 DNA sequence: TGTGCCAGCTCACCACCGGGAGGCTCTGGAAACACCATATATTTT. Translation gives CASSPPGGSGNTIYF.